This T cell receptor beta chain is drawn from a study of identical twins' blood T cells. Study results and limitations: Out-of-frame TCRbeta clonotypes reportedly had markedly more similar V usage in twins than unrelated donors.

TCR cDNA libraries were made from RNA using a previously described, modified protocol. TCRdb reanalysed the 5' RACE reads using MiXCR and keeps one entry per CDR3 protein. The sample has 350,000 to 400,000 distinct CDR3 sequences; 28% are singletons. Six healthy women, forming three identical twin pairs, donated samples. CDR1 is SGHTA and CDR2 is FQGNSA in the germline V gene. The CDR3 extends over 15 amino acids. Deletions cut 2 bases from V and 6 bases from J, with 14 bases between. As regards this clonotype: Antigen unknown.

The source material was PBMCs. The sequence derives from a woman aged 18-50 years in good health. The V and J genes are TRBV7-2 and TRBJ2-1; TRBD2 is a possible D gene (6 bases). The DNA of the CDR3 is TGTGCCAGCAGCTTAACGGGAGCGGCGAGCAATGAGCAGTTCTTC. As protein: CASSLTGAASNEQFF.